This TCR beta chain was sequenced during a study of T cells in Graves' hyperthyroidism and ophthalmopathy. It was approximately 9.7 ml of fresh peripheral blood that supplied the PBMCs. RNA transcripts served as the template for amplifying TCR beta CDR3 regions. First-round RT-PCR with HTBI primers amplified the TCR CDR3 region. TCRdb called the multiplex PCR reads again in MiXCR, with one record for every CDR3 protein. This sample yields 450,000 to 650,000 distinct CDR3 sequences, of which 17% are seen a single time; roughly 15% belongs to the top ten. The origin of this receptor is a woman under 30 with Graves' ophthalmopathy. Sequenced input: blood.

CDR3: CSAQLPRDSYNEQFF. The CDR3 DNA reads as TGCAGTGCCCAGCTTCCCCGGGACAGCTACAATGAGCAGTTCTTC. The chain joins TRBV20-1 to TRBJ2-1, with 7 bases matching TRBD1. Germline V gene lookup returns CDR1 DFQATT and CDR2 SNEGSKA (reference sequence). The CDR3 has 15 residues. Germline trimming cut 6 bases from V and 3 bases from J; bases unmatched to any gene: 11.